This TCR beta chain appears in the sequencing data of a study of cytomegalovirus exposure and HLA in healthy donors. Primers for the PCR totalled 60 Vbeta and 13 Jbeta. Generated by immunoSEQ multiplex PCR, the TCRdb table keeps only in-frame clones and is missing some. The sample records under 110,000 clones, over 70% being singletons. Germline-derived CDR1 and CDR2 are GTSNPN and SVGIG (reference sequence). There are 14 residues in the CDR3. V was pared by 2 bases and J by 2 bases, with 2 bases of the junction left unmatched. The V call is TRBV30, the J call TRBJ1-5, with 8 nucleotides matching TRBD1. Material: PBMCs. This TCR came from a boy between 10 and 17 years old in good health and CMV-seronegative. The DNA of the CDR3 is TGTGCCTGGAGTTCGACAGGGGGCAATCAGCCCCAGCATTTT. Protein product: CAWSSTGGNQPQHF.